Detailed here is one T cell receptor (beta chain). These data belong to a study of T cell changes during pregnancy in multiple sclerosis. Trimming pared 5 bases from V and 7 bases from J, leaving 13 bases between. From germline, CDR1 is SGHTS and CDR2 YDEGEE. CDR3 size: 13 residues. Sequencing used immunoSEQ multiplex PCR; TCRdb keeps in-frame clones, though not all of them. Among some 74,000 clones listed, roughly 90% were seen once. Sequencing was performed on peripheral blood, taken after pregnancy. This chain connects TRBV5-8 to TRBJ2-1; D remains ambiguous. The source of this sequence is a female donor in good health, enrolled as a control in a pregnancy study. For the CDR3, the DNA is TGTGCCAGCAGTTTGAGTCAGGTGAATGAGCAGTTCTTC. Translation gives CASSLSQVNEQFF.